This T cell receptor (beta chain) was profiled in a study of beta chain features in type 1 diabetes. Study at large: Age, gender, cell numbers and subset yield matched between patients and controls. Overall study findings and caveats: Relative to healthy donors, patients appeared to have naive, central memory and Treg TCRB repertoires that were more similar. Type 1 diabetes patients had TCRB CDR3s that were shorter (moderately but significantly so) in all four CD4+ subsets.

The authors reverse transcribed all of the isolated RNA, so sequencing captured expressed TCRB transcripts. TCRdb's table, derived via immunoSEQ multiplex PCR, lists solely in-frame clones and lacks some. The sample has about 26,000 clones; 49% are singletons. This clone was counted only a few times. Antigen: not known. The V gene's germline CDR1 is MNHNS and CDR2 SASEGT. The CDR3 runs 16 residues. V was shortened by 3 bases and J by 0 bases, with 12 bases between the two germline ends. Sorting based on CD45RO/CCR7/CD25/CD127/CD95/CD27 separated CD4+ naive, central memory, regulatory and stem cell-like memory cells.

This TCR came from a man aged 25 to 40 with type 1 diabetes. The rearrangement links TRBV6-1 to TRBJ2-1; possibly TRBD2 for D (5 bases). The sample comprised stem cell memory CD4+ T cells from blood. The CDR3 loop is CASSDTGLSSYNEQFF. CDR3 coding DNA: TGTGCCAGCAGTGATACCGGACTGAGCTCCTACAATGAGCAGTTCTTC.